The source of this TCR beta chain is a study of blood T cell repertoires in COVID-19. Here immunoSEQ multiplex PCR was the method, and the copy in TCRdb shows in-frame clones only, minus some. The sample holds about 240,000 clones, about 90% seen once. Trimming left V 1 base short and J 2 bases short, with 10 bases between. Germline V gene lookup returns CDR1 SGHDT and CDR2 YYEEEE. This CDR3 contains 15 residues. The gene calls are TRBV5-6 and TRBJ1-5; possibly TRBD1 for D (5 bases). This receptor was taken from a man between 60 and 75 years old who had recovered from COVID-19. The sample was peripheral blood. This chain's CDR3 is CASSLRGAGNQPQHF. The CDR3 coding sequence is TGTGCCAGCAGCTTGAGGGGCGCCGGCAATCAGCCCCAGCATTTT.